What follows is one TCR beta chain and its context. The sample belongs to a study of T cell responses to AZD1222 COVID-19 vaccine. The V and J ends lost 4 bases and 0 bases, in that order; junction bases with no gene match: 4. This CDR3 region has 14 residues. Per germline, CDR1 SGDLS and CDR2 YYNGEE. Using immunoSEQ multiplex PCR, the repertoire was profiled, and TCRdb retains in-frame clones only, with some absent. The sample lists tens of thousands of clones; over 85% were seen once. The sequence derives from an adult in good health. Source: peripheral blood, taken on day 0 of AZD1222 vaccination. This chain links TRBV9 with TRBJ2-7; 7 nucleotides line up with TRBD2. This chain's CDR3 is CASSPRDYSYEQYF. The DNA of the CDR3 is TGTGCCAGCAGCCCCCGGGACTACTCCTACGAGCAGTACTTC.